This TCR beta chain stems from a study of CD8+ T cells in alopecia areata. Study-level results: Resident alphabeta T-cell populations of normal skin are likewise subject to sequencing in scalp samples.

Following extraction, RNA underwent reverse transcription to cDNA, which served as the sequencing template. Assay used: immunoSEQ multiplex PCR; TCRdb lists only in-frame clones, some missing. Altogether over 150,000 clones are present, around 50% being singletons, with the ten largest covering under 5%. The germline V gene has CDR1 SGDLS and CDR2 YYNGEE. The CDR3 spans 13 residues. Trimming left V 7 bases short and J 0 bases short, with 10 bases between. A word on this clone: Its antigen remains unknown.

The rearrangement links TRBV9 to TRBJ1-1; D is perhaps TRBD1 (5 bases). This sequence originates from a human donor in good health. The sequencing sample was made of CD8+ T cells sorted from blood. The CDR3, as DNA: TGTGCCAGCTCAGGGTCAGTGAACACTGAAGCTTTCTTT. It codes for CASSGSVNTEAFF. Full variable domain (rest looked up from reference TRBV9 and TRBJ1-1): DSGVTQTPKHLITATGQRVTLRCSPRSGDLSVYWYQQSLDQGLQFLIQYYNGEERAKGNILERFSAQQFPDLHSELNLSSLELGDSALYFCASSGSVNTEAFFGQGTRLTVV.